The 24 T cell receptor beta chains in this list originate from one sample, sequenced in a study of blood T cells in healthy people across ages. Using a J-beta primer mix together with a sample-barcoded 5' primer, a second PCR was run for about 6 to 12 cycles. In TCRdb, the 5' RACE reads were re-called with MiXCR into one record per CDR3 protein. The table has roughly 800,000 distinct CDR3 sequences, 20% to 30% seen once. A further study also used this sample, focusing on T cells of mothers and their children.

Specimen: blood. The receptors were sampled from a boy aged 5-17 years in good health.

The chain is built from TRBV28 and TRBJ2-4; D gene uncertain. V lost 8 bases, J lost 3 bases, and 8 bases lay in between. Looked up from germline, CDR1 is MDHEN and CDR2 is SYDVKM. The CDR3 is 12 residues long. This CDR3 reads CASGEYKNIQYF. CDR3 in DNA: TGTGCCAGCGGAGAGTACAAAAACATTCAGTACTTC.

This clonotype was seen only a few times. V is TRBV5-1 and J is TRBJ2-5; D not resolved. The tail of the sequence fits TRBJ2-7 better, so the J call may be wrong. The CDR3 has 15 residues. In germline, CDR1 is SGHRS, CDR2 YFSETQ. CDR3 amino acids: CASSLTVPQTYEQYF. Written as DNA, the CDR3 is TGCGCCAGCAGCTTGACGGTACCGCAAACCTACGAGCAGTACTTC.

The rearrangement links TRBV12-3 or TRBV12-4 to TRBJ1-2; perhaps TRBD1 as D (6 bases). The CDR3 has 16 residues. Trimming cost V 5 bases and J 1 base, with 17 bases left between them. The CDR3 reads CASSPRRGAYNYGYTF. CDR3 DNA: TGTGCCAGCAGTCCTCGCCGGGGGGCTTATAACTATGGCTACACCTTC.

In nucleotides, the CDR3 is TGTGCCAGCACAGGGCGGAACGGGGAGCTGTTTTTT. This gives the protein CASTGRNGELFF. This chain joins TRBV11-2 and TRBJ2-2, with TRBD1 as a possible D gene (5 bases). This CDR3 spans 12 amino acids. Trimming removed 7 bases from V and 7 bases from J, with 10 bases in between. Germline lookup yields CDR1 SGHAT and CDR2 FQNNGV.

The chain joins TRBV12-5 to TRBJ2-5; TRBD1 might be the D (6 bases). The CDR3 loop spans 15 amino acids. V dropped 5 bases and J dropped 4 bases, with 17 bases sitting between them. Germline V gene sequence: CDR1 LGHNT, CDR2 FRNRAP. The CDR3 region is CASGPGSSRGETQYF. CDR3 bases: TGTGCTAGTGGTCCTGGGTCGTCCAGGGGAGAGACCCAGTACTTC.

The chain carries TRBV11-2 and TRBJ2-2; D remains unclear. CDR1 and CDR2 from the germline V gene are SGHAT and FQNNGV. This CDR3 region has 16 residues. V lost 1 base and J lost 0, with 9 bases in between. CDR3 sequence: CASSLVPEPNTGELFF. The CDR3 coding sequence is TGTGCCAGCAGCTTAGTCCCAGAACCGAACACCGGGGAGCTGTTTTTT. The full variable domain, with the rest looked up from reference TRBV11-2 and TRBJ2-2, is EAGVAQSPRYKIIEKRQSVAFWCNPISGHATLYWYQQILGQGPKLLIQFQNNGVVDDSQLPKDRFSAERLKGVDSTLKIQPAKLEDSAVYLCASSLVPEPNTGELFFGEGSRLTVL.

J is TRBJ2-5 and V is TRBV20-1; D unclear. Germline assignment: CDR1 DFQATT and CDR2 SNEGSKA (reference sequence). Trimming left V 5 bases short and J 2 bases short, with 6 bases between. The CDR3 is made up of 11 amino acids. The CDR3 coding sequence is TGCAGTGCTGGGGAACAAGAGACCCAGTACTTC. It encodes CSAGEQETQYF.

Of note for this clonotype: Mismatch with germline at one junction end may stem from a read error. The J gene is TRBJ1-1, the V gene TRBV28; the D gene is possibly TRBD1 (6 bases). Germline CDR1 is MDHEN and CDR2 is SYDVKM. The CDR3 runs 14 residues. CDR3 sequence reads: CASRTGQLKTEAFF. The CDR3 DNA reads TGTGCCAGCAGGACGGGACAATTGAAAACTGAAGCTTTCTTT.

This clonotype was seen a handful of times. This chain connects TRBV20-1 to TRBJ1-4; no reliable D call. CDR1 is DFQATT, CDR2 SNEGSKA, per germline (reference sequence). The germline V and J ends were trimmed by 1 base and 8 bases, with 5 bases remaining between them. There are 11 residues in the CDR3. CDR3 amino acids: CSARGVEKLFF. The CDR3 DNA reads TGCAGTGCTAGAGGCGTAGAAAAACTGTTTTTT.

The chain combines TRBV14 with TRBJ1-2; D not certain. CDR1 and CDR2 from the germline V gene are SGHDN and FVKESK. This CDR3 spans 15 amino acids. Trimming removed 1 base from V and 0 bases from J, with 9 bases in between. The CDR3 DNA reads TGTGCCAGCAGCCAAGTAGGCACTACTAACTATGGCTACACCTTC. Translating it yields CASSQVGTTNYGYTF.

In DNA form, the CDR3 reads TGTGCCAGCAGCTCCGATGGGGGGAAGACTGAAGCTTTCTTT. It encodes CASSSDGGKTEAFF. The V gene is TRBV11-2, the J gene TRBJ1-1; maybe TRBD1 (5 bases). Looked up from germline, CDR1 is SGHAT and CDR2 is FQNNGV. The CDR3 length is 14 residues. The V end was cut by 4 bases, the J end by 5 bases, with 14 bases between.

Ten or more counts support this clonotype. The J gene is TRBJ2-5, the V gene TRBV6-6; D might be TRBD1 or TRBD2, each matching 6 bases. Germline loops: CDR1 MNHNY, CDR2 SVGAGI (reference sequence). The CDR3 runs 15 residues. V lost 5 bases to trimming and J lost 4 bases, with 17 bases between them. DNA of the CDR3: TGTGCCAGCAGTACGCTGAGGGGGGCGACAGAGACCCAGTACTTC. Protein sequence: CASSTLRGATETQYF.

The chain recombines TRBV5-1 with TRBJ1-1; TRBD1 aligns across 9 bases. This CDR3 has 14 residues. The germline gives CDR1 SGHRS, CDR2 YFSETQ. The V gene end was trimmed by 0 bases and the J gene end by 5 bases; junction bases not matched to a gene: 2. This chain's CDR3 is CASSLDRGQTEAFF. CDR3 coding DNA: TGCGCCAGCAGCTTGGACAGGGGGCAGACTGAAGCTTTCTTT.

The V and J genes are TRBV7-6 and TRBJ2-5; 7 nucleotides agree with TRBD1. The length of the CDR3 is 17 residues. The V gene's germline CDR1 is SGHVS and CDR2 FNYEAQ. Germline trimming cut 4 bases from V and 3 bases from J; bases unmatched to any gene: 14. In DNA form, the CDR3 reads TGTGCCAGCAGCTCTAGACCAGACAGGGAAGGTGAAGAGACCCAGTACTTC. Translation gives CASSSRPDREGEETQYF.

The gene calls are TRBV7-9 and TRBJ2-7, with 7 bases identical to TRBD1. Germline CDR1 is SEHNR and CDR2 is FQNEAQ (reference sequence). V gave up 5 bases and J gave up 6 bases; unmatched junction bases: 13. This CDR3 comprises 15 residues. CDR3 amino acids: CASSQTRTGDLEQYF. CDR3 coding DNA: TGTGCCAGCAGCCAGACCAGGACAGGCGATCTCGAGCAGTACTTC.

V is TRBV4-1 and J is TRBJ2-5, with D uncertain. TRBJ2-7 explains the end of the DNA better; the J call may be wrong. The CDR3 has 16 residues. Germline V gene sequence: CDR1 MGHRA, CDR2 YSYEKL. The CDR3 region is CASSQDPSWGSYEQYF. In DNA, the CDR3 is TGCGCCAGCAGCCAAGATCCAAGTTGGGGCTCCTACGAGCAGTACTTC.

This chain uses TRBV6-1 with TRBJ2-1; TRBD2 is a possible D gene (5 bases). Germline assignment: CDR1 MNHNS and CDR2 SASEGT. V was pared by 5 bases and J by 2 bases, with 16 bases between. The CDR3 is 16 amino acids. The CDR3 nucleotides are TGTGCCAGCAGTCCCCTCGAGGGAATGACCTACAATGAGCAGTTCTTC. Amino acid sequence: CASSPLEGMTYNEQFF.

The chain employs TRBV5-1 and TRBJ1-2; TRBD1 might be the D (5 bases). The CDR3 loop spans 13 amino acids. V was pared by 5 bases and J by 3 bases, with 11 bases between. Germline V gives CDR1 SGHRS, CDR2 YFSETQ. Here the CDR3 DNA reads TGCGCCAGCAGATTTGACAGCTACTATGGCTACACCTTC. Residues: CASRFDSYYGYTF.

The chain uses TRBV2 and TRBJ1-2; D may be TRBD1 (5 bases). This CDR3 region has 14 residues. In germline, CDR1 is SNHLY, CDR2 FYNNEI. V dropped 2 bases and J dropped 4 bases, with 11 bases sitting between them. CDR3 sequence (DNA): TGTGCCAGCAGTGAACAGACAGTTACCTATGGCTACACCTTC. Protein product: CASSEQTVTYGYTF. The complete variable domain, with remaining parts taken from reference TRBV2 and TRBJ1-2, reads EPEVTQTPSHQVTQMGQEVILRCVPISNHLYFYWYRQILGQKVEFLVSFYNNEISEKSEIFDDQFSVERPDGSNFTLKIRSTKLEDSAMYFCASSEQTVTYGYTFGSGTRLTVV.

The chain couples TRBV28 to TRBJ2-3; tentatively, D is TRBD2 (6 bases). V lost 2 bases, J lost 7 bases, and 16 bases lay in between. This CDR3 contains 15 residues. CDR1 is MDHEN and CDR2 is SYDVKM in the germline V gene. CDR3 sequence reads: CASSLGGTRIYTQYF. For the CDR3, the DNA is TGTGCCAGCAGTTTAGGGGGGACGAGGATTTATACGCAGTATTTT.

The gene calls are TRBV28 and TRBJ2-3; TRBD2 matches at 7 bases. Germline assignment: CDR1 MDHEN and CDR2 SYDVKM. The CDR3 is 18 amino acids. The ends lost 3 bases at V and 2 bases at J; junction bases unmatched: 14. The CDR3 DNA reads TGTGCCAGCAGTTTGGGTCTTGCGGGGGTCGCCTCCACAGATACGCAGTATTTT. As protein: CASSLGLAGVASTDTQYF.

This clonotype was picked up a small number of times. Since the CDR3 does not end with the conserved phenylalanine or tryptophan, this likely comes from a read error. Because the CDR3's place on the DNA is in doubt, the DNA is left out and the CDR3 is given as listed by TCRdb. The chain links TRBV20-1 to TRBJ1-6; the tabulated D call, TRBD1, remains unverified against the DNA. In germline, CDR1 is DFQATT, CDR2 SNEGSKA (reference sequence). The CDR3 is made up of 8 amino acids, end residues included. The CDR3 spells CSPPGDRV.

This clonotype was seen a handful of times. The gene calls are TRBV6-6 and TRBJ2-5; D gene unclear. V was cut by 2 bases and J by 2 bases, with 12 bases left in between. The CDR3 runs to 15 residues. Germline V lookup: CDR1 MNHNY, CDR2 SVGAGI (reference sequence). Here the CDR3 DNA reads TGTGCCAGCAGTTACGTTGCGGCGGTTCAAGAGACCCAGTACTTC. Its translation: CASSYVAAVQETQYF.

V usage is TRBV10-2 and J usage is TRBJ2-1, with D perhaps matching TRBD2 (5 bases). The CDR3 has 15 amino acids. From germline, CDR1 is WSHSY and CDR2 SAAADI. Trimming stripped 7 bases from V and 6 bases from J, with 19 bases between. The DNA for the CDR3 is TGCGCCAGCACCCCGAGGAGGCCTGACCTCAATGAGCAGTTCTTC. This gives the protein CASTPRRPDLNEQFF.